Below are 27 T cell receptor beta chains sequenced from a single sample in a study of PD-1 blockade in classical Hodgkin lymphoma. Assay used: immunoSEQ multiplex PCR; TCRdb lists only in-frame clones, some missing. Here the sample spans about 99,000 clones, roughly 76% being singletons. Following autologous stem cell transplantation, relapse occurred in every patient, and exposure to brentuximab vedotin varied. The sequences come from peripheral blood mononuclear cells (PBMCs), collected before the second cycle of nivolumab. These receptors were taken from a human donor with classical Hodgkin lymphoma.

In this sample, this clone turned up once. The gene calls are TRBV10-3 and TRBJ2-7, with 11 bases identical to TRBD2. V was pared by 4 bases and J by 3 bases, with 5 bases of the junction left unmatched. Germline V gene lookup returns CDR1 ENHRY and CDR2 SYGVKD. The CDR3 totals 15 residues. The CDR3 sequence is CAISARLAGNYEQYF. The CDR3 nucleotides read TGTGCCATCAGTGCCCGACTAGCGGGAAACTACGAGCAGTACTTC.

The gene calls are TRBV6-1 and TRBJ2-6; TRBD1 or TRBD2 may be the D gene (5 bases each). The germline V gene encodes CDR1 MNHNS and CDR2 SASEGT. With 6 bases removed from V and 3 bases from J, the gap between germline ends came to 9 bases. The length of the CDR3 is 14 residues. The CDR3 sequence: CASRRDGGANVLTF. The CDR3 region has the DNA TGTGCCAGCAGGAGGGACGGTGGGGCCAACGTCCTGACTTTC.

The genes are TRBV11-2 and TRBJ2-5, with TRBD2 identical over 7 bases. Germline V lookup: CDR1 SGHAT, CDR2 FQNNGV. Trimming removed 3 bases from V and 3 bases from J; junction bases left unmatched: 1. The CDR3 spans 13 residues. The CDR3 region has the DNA TGTGCCAGCAGCTTCGCGGGAGAAGAGACCCAGTACTTC. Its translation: CASSFAGEETQYF.

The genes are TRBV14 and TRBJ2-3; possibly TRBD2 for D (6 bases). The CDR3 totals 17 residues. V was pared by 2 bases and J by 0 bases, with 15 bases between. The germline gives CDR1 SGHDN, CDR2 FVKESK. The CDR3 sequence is CASSQLLGGGSTDTQYF. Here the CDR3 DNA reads TGTGCCAGCAGCCAATTACTGGGAGGAGGGAGCACAGATACGCAGTATTTT.

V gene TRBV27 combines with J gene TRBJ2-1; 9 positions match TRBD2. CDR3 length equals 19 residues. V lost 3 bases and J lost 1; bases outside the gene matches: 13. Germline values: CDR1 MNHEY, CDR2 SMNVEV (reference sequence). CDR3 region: CASSLLRGASGTSYNEQFF. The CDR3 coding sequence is TGTGCCAGCAGTTTGCTTAGAGGGGCTAGCGGGACGTCCTACAATGAGCAGTTCTTC.

The CDR3 DNA reads as TGTGCCAGCTCACAGTACGGCACACGGGATCAGCCCCAGCATTTT. Protein product: CASSQYGTRDQPQHF. V and J are TRBV18 and TRBJ1-5; D is unclear. The V gene lost 4 bases and the J gene lost 5 bases, with 15 bases spanning the gap. CDR1 is KGHSH, CDR2 LQKENI, per germline. CDR3 length equals 15 residues.

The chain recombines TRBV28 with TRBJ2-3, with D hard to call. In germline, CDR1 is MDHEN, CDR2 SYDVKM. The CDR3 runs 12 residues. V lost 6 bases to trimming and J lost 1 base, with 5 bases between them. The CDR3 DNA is TGTGCCAGCAGCCGCGGCACAGATACGCAGTATTTT. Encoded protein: CASSRGTDTQYF.

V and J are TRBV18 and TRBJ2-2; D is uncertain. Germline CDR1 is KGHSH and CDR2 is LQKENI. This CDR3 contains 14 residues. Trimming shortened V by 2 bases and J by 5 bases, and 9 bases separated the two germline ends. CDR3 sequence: CASSPMAGTGELFF. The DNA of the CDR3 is TGTGCCAGCTCACCAATGGCCGGGACCGGGGAGCTGTTTTTT.

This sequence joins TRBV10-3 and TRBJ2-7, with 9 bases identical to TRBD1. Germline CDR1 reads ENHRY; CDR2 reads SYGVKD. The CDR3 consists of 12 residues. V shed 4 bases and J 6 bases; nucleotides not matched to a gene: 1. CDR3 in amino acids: CAISGDRAEQYF. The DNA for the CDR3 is TGTGCCATCAGTGGGGACAGGGCCGAGCAGTACTTC.

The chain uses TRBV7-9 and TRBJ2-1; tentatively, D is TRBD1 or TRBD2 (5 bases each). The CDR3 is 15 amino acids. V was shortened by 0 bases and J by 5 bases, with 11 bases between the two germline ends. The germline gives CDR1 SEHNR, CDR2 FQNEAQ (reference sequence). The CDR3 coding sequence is TGTGCCAGCAGCTTAGCCGGGACGGGGCACAATGAGCAGTTCTTC. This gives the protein CASSLAGTGHNEQFF.

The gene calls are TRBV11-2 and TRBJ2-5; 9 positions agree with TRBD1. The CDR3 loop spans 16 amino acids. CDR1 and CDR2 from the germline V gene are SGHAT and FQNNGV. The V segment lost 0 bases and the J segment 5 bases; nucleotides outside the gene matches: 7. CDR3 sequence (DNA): TGTGCCAGCAGCTTAGATTTCGGGACAGGGTCTGAGACCCAGTACTTC. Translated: CASSLDFGTGSETQYF.

The CDR3 nucleotides read TGTGCCAGTAGTAACATGGGGAAGGTCGACGGCCACTATGGCTACACCTTC. It yields the protein CASSNMGKVDGHYGYTF. The rearrangement uses TRBV19 and TRBJ1-2; unclear D gene. The CDR3 length is 17 residues. Trimming took 4 bases from V and 3 from J, leaving 21 bases between them. CDR1 LNHDA and CDR2 SQIVND come from the germline V gene (reference sequence).

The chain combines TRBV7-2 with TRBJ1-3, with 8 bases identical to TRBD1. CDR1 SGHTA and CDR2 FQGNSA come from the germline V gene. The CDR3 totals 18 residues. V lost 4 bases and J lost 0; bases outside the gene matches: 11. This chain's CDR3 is CASSSPIRTGSSGNTIYF. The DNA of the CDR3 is TGTGCCAGCAGCTCTCCTATTAGGACAGGGTCCTCTGGAAACACCATATATTTT. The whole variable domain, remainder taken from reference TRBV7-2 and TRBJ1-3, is GAGVSQSPSNKVTEKGKDVELRCDPISGHTALYWYRQSLGQGLEFLIYFQGNSAPDKSGLPSDRFSAERTGGSVSTLTIQRTQQEDSAVYLCASSSPIRTGSSGNTIYFGEGSWLTVV.

The CDR3 coding sequence is TGTGCCAGCAGGATTGGAGCGGGGACCTACGAGCAGTACTTC. The encoded protein is CASRIGAGTYEQYF. V and J are TRBV28 and TRBJ2-7, with 7 bases lining up with TRBD2. CDR1 and CDR2 (germline): MDHEN, SYDVKM. CDR3 length equals 14 residues. V shed 6 bases, J shed 2 bases, and the junction held 7 bases outside the gene matches.

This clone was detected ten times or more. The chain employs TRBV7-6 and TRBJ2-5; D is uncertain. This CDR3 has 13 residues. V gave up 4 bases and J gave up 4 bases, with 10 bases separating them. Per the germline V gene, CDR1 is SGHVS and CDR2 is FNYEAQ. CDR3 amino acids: CASSSIKRETQYF. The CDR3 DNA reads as TGTGCCAGCAGCTCAATTAAGAGAGAGACCCAGTACTTC.

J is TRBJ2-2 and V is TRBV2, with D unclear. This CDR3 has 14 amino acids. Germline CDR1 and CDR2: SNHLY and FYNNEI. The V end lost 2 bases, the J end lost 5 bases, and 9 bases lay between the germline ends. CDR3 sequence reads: CASSETRLTGELFF. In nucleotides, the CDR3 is TGTGCCAGCAGTGAAACCCGTCTTACCGGGGAGCTGTTTTTT.

The CDR3 spells CASSPWTGRAGVGTYEQYF. In DNA, the CDR3 is TGTGCCAGCAGTCCGTGGACAGGGAGAGCGGGAGTAGGCACCTACGAGCAGTACTTC. This rearrangement joins TRBV28 to TRBJ2-7; either TRBD1 or TRBD2 may fit D (8 bases each). Germline V gene sequence: CDR1 MDHEN, CDR2 SYDVKM. Trimming took 5 bases from V and 2 from J, leaving 28 bases between them. This CDR3 has 19 amino acids.

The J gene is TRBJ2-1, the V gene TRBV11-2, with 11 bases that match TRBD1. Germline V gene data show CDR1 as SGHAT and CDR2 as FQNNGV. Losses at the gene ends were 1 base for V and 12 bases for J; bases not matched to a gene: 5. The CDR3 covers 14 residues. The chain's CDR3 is CASSLGTGGRLQFF. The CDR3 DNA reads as TGTGCCAGCAGCTTAGGGACAGGGGGCCGCCTGCAGTTCTTC.

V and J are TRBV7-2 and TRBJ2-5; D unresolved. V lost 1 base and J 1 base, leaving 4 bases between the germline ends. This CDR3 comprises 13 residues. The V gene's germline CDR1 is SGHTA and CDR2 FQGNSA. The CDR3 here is CASSLEVQETQYF. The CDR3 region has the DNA TGTGCCAGCAGCTTAGAGGTCCAAGAGACCCAGTACTTC.

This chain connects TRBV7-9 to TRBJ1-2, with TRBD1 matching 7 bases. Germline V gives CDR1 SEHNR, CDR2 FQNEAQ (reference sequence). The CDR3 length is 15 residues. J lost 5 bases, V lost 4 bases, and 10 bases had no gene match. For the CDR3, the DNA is TGTGCCAGCAGCTCCTGGGACAGTCGGGTTTATGGCTACACCTTC. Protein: CASSSWDSRVYGYTF.

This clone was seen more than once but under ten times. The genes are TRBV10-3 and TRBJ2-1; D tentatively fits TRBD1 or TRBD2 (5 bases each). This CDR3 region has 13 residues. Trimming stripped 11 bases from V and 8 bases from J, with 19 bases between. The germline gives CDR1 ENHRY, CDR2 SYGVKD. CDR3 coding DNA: TGTGCCGCCCAGGCGTCCATGGGGGATGAGCAGTTCTTC. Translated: CAAQASMGDEQFF.

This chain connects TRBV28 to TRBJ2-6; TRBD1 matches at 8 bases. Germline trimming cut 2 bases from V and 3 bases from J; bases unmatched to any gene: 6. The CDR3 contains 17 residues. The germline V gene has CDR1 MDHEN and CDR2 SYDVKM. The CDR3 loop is CASSLAGGAYGANVLTF. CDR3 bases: TGTGCCAGCAGTTTAGCAGGGGGCGCGTATGGGGCCAACGTCCTGACTTTC.

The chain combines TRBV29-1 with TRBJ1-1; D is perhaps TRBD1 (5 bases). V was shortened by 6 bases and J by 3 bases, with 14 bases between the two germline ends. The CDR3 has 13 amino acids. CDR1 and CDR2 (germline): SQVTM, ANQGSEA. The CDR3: CSVSHRPDTEAFF. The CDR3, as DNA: TGCAGCGTCTCGCACAGGCCGGACACTGAAGCTTTCTTT. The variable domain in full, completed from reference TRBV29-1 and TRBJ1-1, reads SAVISQKPSRDICQRGTSLTIQCQVDSQVTMMFWYRQQPGQSLTLIATANQGSEATYESGFVIDKFPISRPNLTFSTLTVSNMSPEDSSIYLCSVSHRPDTEAFFGQGTRLTVV.

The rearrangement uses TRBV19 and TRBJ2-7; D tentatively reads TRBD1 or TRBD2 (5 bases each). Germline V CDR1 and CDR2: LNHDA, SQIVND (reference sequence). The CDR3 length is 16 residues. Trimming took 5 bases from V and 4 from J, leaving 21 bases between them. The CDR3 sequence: CASSAFRDLGTYEQYF. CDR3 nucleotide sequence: TGTGCCAGTAGTGCGTTCCGGGACCTGGGCACTTACGAGCAGTACTTC.

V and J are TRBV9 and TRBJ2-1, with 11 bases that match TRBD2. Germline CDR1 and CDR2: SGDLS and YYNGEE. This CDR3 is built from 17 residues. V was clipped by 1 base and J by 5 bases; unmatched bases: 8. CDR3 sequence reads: CASSVTTGTSGNNEQFF. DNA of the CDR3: TGTGCCAGCAGCGTAACCACCGGGACTAGCGGAAACAATGAGCAGTTCTTC.

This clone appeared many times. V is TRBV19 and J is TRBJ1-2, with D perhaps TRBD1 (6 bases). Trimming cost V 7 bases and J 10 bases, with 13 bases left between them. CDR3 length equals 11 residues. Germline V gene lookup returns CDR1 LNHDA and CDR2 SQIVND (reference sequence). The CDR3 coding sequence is TGTGCCAGTATCCTAGGGACAACCTACACCTTC. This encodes CASILGTTYTF.

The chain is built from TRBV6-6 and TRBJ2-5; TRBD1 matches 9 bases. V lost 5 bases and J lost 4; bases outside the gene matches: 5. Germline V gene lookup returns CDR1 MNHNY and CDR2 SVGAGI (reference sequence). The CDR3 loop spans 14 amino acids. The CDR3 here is CASSRTGGRETQYF. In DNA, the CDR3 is TGTGCCAGCAGTCGAACAGGGGGCCGAGAGACCCAGTACTTC.